The clone carrying this T cell receptor (beta chain) showed up many times. Its antigen is as yet unknown. The data belong to a study of read filtering for tumor transcriptome and immune sequencing. About the research overall: By R-ISS, stages I, II and III held roughly 8, 16 and 7 patients. Study-level points and caveats: This fraction held mixed bone marrow immune cells after CD138-negative sorting. Roughly 80% of IR-seq clonotypes had one read, totaling about 3.5% of reads; RNA-seq: roughly 76% and 46%.

This library used roughly 400 ng RNA and molecular barcoded adaptors spanning alpha/delta and beta/gamma chains. TCRdb reanalysed the reads using MiXCR and keeps one entry per CDR3 protein. The sample includes 90,000 to 95,000 distinct CDR3 sequences, around a fifth of them seen just once. Germline V gene data show CDR1 as SQVTM and CDR2 as ANQGSEA. The J segment lost 7 bases and the V segment lost 1 base, leaving 7 bases of the junction unmatched. The CDR3 has 14 residues. Sequences were obtained from a population of CD138-negative cells sorted from bone marrow. This clonotype was obtained from a donor at least 40 years old with multiple myeloma. The chain employs TRBV29-1 and TRBJ2-1; TRBD1 aligns across 7 bases. CDR3 in amino acids: CSVEGTGMLNEQFF. The CDR3 DNA is TGCAGCGTTGAAGGGACAGGCATGCTTAATGAGCAGTTCTTC.